This TCR beta chain was obtained from a study of Graves' ophthalmopathy and Graves' hyperthyroidism (dated by TCRdb to about 2018). Regarding the study in general: A patient counted as having stable hyperthyroidism if there was no progression to ophthalmopathy within 18 months of follow-up. The study used TCR beta repertoire signatures to distinguish Graves' ophthalmopathy from Graves' hyperthyroidism and to predict progression to ophthalmopathy. In total, approximately 130 blood samples were TCR-sequenced: approximately 40 ophthalmopathy, some 75 hyperthyroidism and roughly 17 hyperthyroidism-to-ophthalmopathy patients. A discovery set of about a hundred patients (43 ophthalmopathy, about 55 stable hyperthyroidism) was enrolled to explore V-J signatures distinguishing ophthalmopathy from hyperthyroidism. The independent validation cohort included under 20 hyperthyroidism patients plus 17 patients who later progressed from hyperthyroidism to ophthalmopathy. In roughly six hyperthyroidism patients, the T-cell repertoires found in thyroid tissue were compared with those found in blood. After sampling, hyperthyroidism patients received methimazole starting at 30 mg daily, and ophthalmopathy patients received high-dose intravenous methylprednisolone.

Summary of the overall study and its limitations: In cross-validation, the 13-signature model distinguished ophthalmopathy from stable hyperthyroidism with around 90% sensitivity and 81.08% specificity, while in the test set the corresponding values were around 79% and 71%. In validation, the model predicted ophthalmopathy progression with about 71% sensitivity and around 72% specificity; 12 predicted patients were CT-confirmed with GO in a median of approximately 6.5 months. Sample size was not predetermined statistically, and investigators were not blinded to group allocation. Most expanded thyroid clonotypes with a frequency above 0.001 also appeared in blood, which suggests that blood repertoires may reflect the immune response in the thyroid.

For CDR1 and CDR2, the germline V gene lists SQVTM and ANQGSEA. V loses 5 bases, J loses 2 bases, and the germline ends lie 15 bases apart. The CDR3 has 14 amino acids, counting the end cysteine and phenylalanine. Left in the record is the CDR3 DNA by itself, 42 bases read in frame from the first base. This clonotype was counted many times. What antigen it recognizes has not been identified. It has no much larger one-base neighbor in the sample; base qualities were not kept. For repertoire sequencing, the TCR beta CDR3 regions were amplified from RNA transcripts. A first-round RT-PCR used HTBI primers with the Qiagen OneStep RT-PCR kit, followed by a second-round multiplex PCR, size selection and purification. Libraries were sequenced paired-end with 100 bp reads on an Illumina HiSeq2000. As for the authors' bioinformatics: SOAPnuke was used to process the reads, removing any read that contained adapters or uncalled bases, had a mean Phred below 15, or lacked an exact match to the constant primer or identifier. COPE v1.2.5 was used to merge the high-quality paired reads. Unique nucleotide sequences were defined as clonotypes and aligned to IMGT TRB V, D and J references using MiTCR v1.1. The analysis was limited to V-J combinations with a frequency above 0.0001, which together covered 99.2% of repertoires. For each V-J combination, a TCR clonal expansion and chaos score was defined as the ratio of F50 clonal expansion to chaos observed in the TCRdist matrix. Welch's t-statistics and random forest were used to reduce features to about 14 V-J combinations, which were fed into a naive Bayes classifier. The similarity between thyroid and blood repertoires was quantified using the Morisita-Horn index. TCRdb reran the public reads through fastp at Q25 and MiXCR, keeping productive beta chains. Each record represents a unique CDR3 protein, reported with the most common genes and DNA among its rows. The V and J calls, along with clone size, are taken from TCRdb and not from the paper's own processing. For this sample the table gives about 500,000 distinct CDR3 sequences, of which less than 40% were detected only once. About 4% of the sample is taken by the ten largest.

Hyperthyroidism patients were newly diagnosed, with disease duration under 2 months, and aged 18 to 65 years. Patients were excluded if they had other autoimmune diseases, uncontrolled infections, pregnancy or lactation. Diagnosis relied on clinical symptoms, serum thyroxine, TRAb, thyroid ultrasound and orbital computed tomography. Trizol reagent was used to extract the total RNA, and its quality was then checked on an Agilent 2100 Bioanalyzer. This chain is built from TRBV29-1 and TRBJ1-2; no confident D gene assignment can be made. The TCR was taken from an adult man with Graves' hyperthyroidism. The sequenced sample was peripheral blood or thyroid tissue (not recorded which). The CDR3 protein: CSVKFDTANYGYTF. Here is the DNA: TGCAGCGTTAAATTCGATACAGCGAACTATGGCTACACCTTC.